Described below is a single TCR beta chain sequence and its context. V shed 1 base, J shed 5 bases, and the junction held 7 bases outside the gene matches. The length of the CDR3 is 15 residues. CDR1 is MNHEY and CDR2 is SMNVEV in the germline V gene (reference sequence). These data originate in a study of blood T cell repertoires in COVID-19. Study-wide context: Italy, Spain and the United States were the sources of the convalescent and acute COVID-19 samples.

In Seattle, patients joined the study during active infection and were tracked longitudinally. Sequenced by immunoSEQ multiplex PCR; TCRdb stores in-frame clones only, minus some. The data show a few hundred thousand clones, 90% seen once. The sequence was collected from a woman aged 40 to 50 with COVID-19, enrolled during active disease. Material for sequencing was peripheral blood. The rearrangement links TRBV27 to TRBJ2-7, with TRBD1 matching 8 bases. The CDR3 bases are TGTGCCAGCAGTTTATTCCAGGGGGCACAGAACGAGCAGTACTTC. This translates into CASSLFQGAQNEQYF.